Shown below are 3 T cell receptor beta chains from a single sample sequenced in a study of blood T cells in healthy people across ages. Primed by a sample-barcoded 5' primer and a J-beta primer mix, a second PCR proceeded for 7 to 11 cycles. TCRdb called the 5' RACE reads again in MiXCR, with one record for every CDR3 protein. Of 850,000 to 1,000,000 distinct CDR3 sequences listed, around 46% are singletons. The sample taken for sequencing was blood. The receptors were sampled from a man aged 25-45 years in good health.

This chain links TRBV4-2 with TRBJ1-4; TRBD1 agrees at 7 bases. The germline CDR1 and CDR2 sequences are LGHNA and YNFKEQ. V trimming: 8 bases; J trimming: 2 bases; junction bases outside the gene matches: 2. This CDR3 is 13 amino acids long. For the CDR3, the DNA is TGTGCCAGCCAGGGGGGGACTAATGAAAAACTGTTTTTT. Amino acid sequence: CASQGGTNEKLFF.

The CDR3 protein is CASSDGGETETQYF. The CDR3 DNA reads TGTGCCAGCAGTGACGGCGGGGAAACAGAGACCCAGTACTTC. This chain links TRBV2 with TRBJ2-5; a possible D gene is TRBD2 (6 bases). The CDR3 has 14 amino acids. Germline CDR1 reads SNHLY; CDR2 reads FYNNEI. Trimming shortened V by 3 bases and J by 4 bases, and 12 bases separated the two germline ends.

CDR3 amino acids: CATSREASDIQYF. As DNA, the CDR3 is TGTGCCACCAGCAGAGAGGCGTCGGACATTCAGTACTTC. This chain joins TRBV15 and TRBJ2-4; D is unclear. CDR1 and CDR2 (germline): LNHNV, YYDKDF (reference sequence). The CDR3 totals 13 residues. V shed 0 bases and J shed 8 bases, with 8 bases lying between them.